These 24 T cell receptor beta chains were all obtained from the same sample, sequenced in a study of early T cells in non-severe SARS-CoV-2 infection. TCRdb re-called the 5' RACE reads with MiXCR, one entry per CDR3 protein. This table has about 22,000 distinct CDR3 sequences, less than 5.5% appearing once. Sequencing input: whole blood. The receptors originated from an adult who was a healthcare worker with PCR-confirmed SARS-CoV-2 infection or an uninfected control (not recorded which).

The chain has TRBV4-1 and TRBJ2-1; 11 positions match TRBD2. Germline V gene data show CDR1 as MGHRA and CDR2 as YSYEKL. The CDR3 runs 17 residues. V dropped 0 bases and J dropped 4; count of bases not matched to a gene: 5. The CDR3 nucleotides are TGCGCCAGCAGCCAAGATGGAGTAGCGGGGGGGTACAATGAGCAGTTCTTC. It yields the protein CASSQDGVAGGYNEQFF.

This clonotype has at least ten counts. J is TRBJ1-5 and V is TRBV28, with no clear D. V lost 5 bases and J 4 bases, leaving 9 bases between the germline ends. Germline V CDR1 and CDR2: MDHEN, SYDVKM. CDR3 length: 13 amino acids. CDR3 region: CASSRDGNQPQHF. In nucleotides, the CDR3 is TGTGCCAGCAGTCGAGACGGGAATCAGCCCCAGCATTTT.

In this sample, this clonotype turned up many times. This chain connects TRBV21-1 to TRBJ1-2; the table assigns TRBD1, which was not confirmed against the DNA. TRBV21-1 is annotated as a pseudogene. The CDR3 is made up of 15 amino acids. The CDR3 sequence is CASSKGTTERSGYTF. The CDR3 region has the DNA TGTGCCAGCAGCAAGGGGACGACAGAGCGGAGTGGCTACACCTTC.

This chain uses TRBV4-3 with TRBJ2-3; D is unclear. Germline CDR1 LGHNA, CDR2 YSLEER. The CDR3 loop spans 15 amino acids. The germline V and J ends were trimmed by 1 base and 6 bases, with 14 bases remaining between them. The CDR3, as DNA: TGCGCCAGCAGCCAAGCGCCCTCCGGCGGCGATACGCAGTATTTT. This codes for CASSQAPSGGDTQYF.

The table lists this clonotype with a few counts. One junction end does not reproduce the germline sequence, and a read error may be involved. The J gene is TRBJ2-2, the V gene TRBV7-7; no reliable D call. The CDR3 is 15 residues long. The germline CDR1 and CDR2 sequences are SSHAT and FNYEAQ (reference sequence). CDR3 region: CASSLDRANTGELFF. The CDR3 DNA reads TGTGCTAGCAGCTTAGACCGAGCGAACACCGGGGAGCTGTTTTTT.

In this sample, this clonotype turned up many times. The rearrangement links TRBV29-1 to TRBJ2-1; tentatively, D is TRBD2 (6 bases). V was pared by 6 bases and J by 5 bases, with 11 bases between. The CDR3 length is 12 residues. CDR1 and CDR2 from the germline V gene are SQVTM and ANQGSEA. The CDR3 spells CSVAGPDNEQFF. In nucleotides, the CDR3 is TGCAGCGTCGCGGGGCCGGACAATGAGCAGTTCTTC.

The V gene is TRBV5-5, the J gene TRBJ2-6, with D possibly matching TRBD1 (6 bases). The CDR3 contains 15 residues. Looked up from germline, CDR1 is SGHKS and CDR2 is YYEKEE (reference sequence). The V gene lost 3 bases and the J gene lost 1 base, with 8 bases spanning the gap. CDR3 coding DNA: TGTGCCAGCAGCTGCACAGGGTCTGGGGCCAACGTCCTGACTTTC. Its protein is CASSCTGSGANVLTF.

V and J are TRBV7-9 and TRBJ2-1; D possibly corresponds to TRBD1 (5 bases). Germline V gene sequence: CDR1 SEHNR, CDR2 FQNEAQ (reference sequence). This CDR3 has 19 residues. V lost 5 bases to trimming and J lost 3 bases, with 26 bases between them. The DNA for the CDR3 is TGTGCCAGCAGCGGTGAAGGATTCTACGGTAGGGGTAGCTACAATGAGCAGTTCTTC. Its protein is CASSGEGFYGRGSYNEQFF.

The sample holds many counts of this clonotype. The chain is built from TRBV28 and TRBJ2-3, with D perhaps TRBD2 (5 bases). This CDR3 region has 14 residues. The germline V gene has CDR1 MDHEN and CDR2 SYDVKM. V dropped 2 bases and J dropped 4 bases, with 10 bases sitting between them. This CDR3 reads CASSLISAPDTQYF. For the CDR3, the DNA is TGTGCCAGCAGTTTAATTAGCGCCCCAGATACGCAGTATTTT.

This clonotype is medium-sized in the sample. This chain links TRBV7-9 with TRBJ2-7, with TRBD1 identical over 11 bases. The CDR3 runs to 16 residues. Germline CDR1 reads SEHNR; CDR2 reads FQNEAQ (reference sequence). V lost 7 bases to trimming and J lost 0 bases; unmatched junction nucleotides: 8. The CDR3 is CASTRWGTGGSYEQYF. In DNA form, the CDR3 reads TGTGCCAGCACGCGCTGGGGGACAGGGGGCTCCTACGAGCAGTACTTC.

There are a few counts of this clonotype. The J gene is TRBJ2-7, the V gene TRBV5-6; 8 bases match TRBD1. With 4 bases clipped from V and 0 bases from J, the junction kept 6 bases outside the gene matches. The length of the CDR3 is 15 residues. The germline gives CDR1 SGHDT, CDR2 YYEEEE. CDR3 nucleotides: TGTGCCAGCAGCCCAGGGACAGGCAACTCCTACGAGCAGTACTTC. Translated, it gives CASSPGTGNSYEQYF.

This clonotype counts as medium-sized. V usage is TRBV3-1 and J usage is TRBJ1-5; 7 bases map to TRBD1. The V gene's germline CDR1 is LGHDT and CDR2 YNNKEL (reference sequence). The CDR3 consists of 17 residues. V gave up 4 bases and J gave up 0 bases; unmatched junction bases: 9. The CDR3 sequence is CASSPGQRKDSNQPQHF. For the CDR3, the DNA is TGTGCCAGCAGCCCGGGACAGAGAAAGGATAGCAATCAGCCCCAGCATTTT.

At least ten counts were recorded for this clonotype. V is TRBV11-3 and J is TRBJ2-2, with unresolved D. V was pared by 5 bases and J by 4 bases, with 14 bases between. Germline V gene sequence: CDR1 SGHNT, CDR2 YENEEA. The CDR3 extends over 15 amino acids. Here the CDR3 DNA reads TGTGCCAGCAGCCCCCCCGATCTGGGCACCGGGGAGCTGTTTTTT. It encodes CASSPPDLGTGELFF.

This clonotype was detected ten times or more. The genes are TRBV6-5 and TRBJ2-2; D might be TRBD2 (5 bases). There are 14 residues in the CDR3. Per germline, CDR1 MNHEY and CDR2 SVGAGI. The V end was cut by 6 bases, the J end by 6 bases, with 14 bases between. CDR3 in amino acids: CASSSLDFSGELFF. The CDR3 DNA sequence: TGTGCCAGCAGCTCCTTGGACTTCTCCGGGGAGCTGTTTTTT.

This clonotype showed up many times. The chain uses TRBV7-2 and TRBJ1-1; tentative D call: TRBD1 (6 bases). Per germline, CDR1 SGHTA and CDR2 FQGNSA. V lost 1 base and J lost 1, with 13 bases in between. The CDR3 totals 16 residues. The CDR3 region is CASSLEWGAQNTEAFF. For the CDR3, the DNA is TGTGCCAGCAGCTTAGAATGGGGGGCGCAGAACACTGAAGCTTTCTTT. Looking up the rest from reference TRBV7-2 and TRBJ1-1 gives the full variable domain: GAGVSQSPSNKVTEKGKDVELRCDPISGHTALYWYRQSLGQGLEFLIYFQGNSAPDKSGLPSDRFSAERTGGSVSTLTIQRTQQEDSAVYLCASSLEWGAQNTEAFFGQGTRLTVV.

The gene calls are TRBV7-3 and TRBJ1-1; D is uncertain. Germline lookup yields CDR1 SGHTA and CDR2 FQGTGA. The CDR3 spans 12 residues. Trimming took 0 bases from V and 2 from J, leaving 1 base between them. The CDR3 here is CASSLTNTEAFF. As DNA, the CDR3 is TGTGCCAGCAGCTTAACCAACACTGAAGCTTTCTTT.

This clonotype was detected many times. The chain combines TRBV19 with TRBJ2-4; D might be TRBD2 (6 bases). The V end lost 5 bases, the J end lost 0 bases, and 17 bases lay between the germline ends. The CDR3 has 17 residues. In germline, CDR1 is LNHDA, CDR2 SQIVND (reference sequence). The CDR3 spells CASSGYRNGGAKNIQYF. Here the CDR3 DNA reads TGTGCCAGTAGTGGATACAGGAACGGGGGAGCCAAAAACATTCAGTACTTC.

V is TRBV6-2 or TRBV6-3 and J is TRBJ2-5; 12 nucleotides line up with TRBD1. Germline CDR1 reads MNHEY; CDR2 reads SVGEGT. The CDR3 consists of 14 residues. V shed 8 bases, J shed 8 bases, and the junction held 9 bases outside the gene matches. The DNA of the CDR3 is TGTGCCAGCCTCATAACCGGGACAGGGGGCACCCAGTACTTC. Amino acids: CASLITGTGGTQYF.

The gene calls are TRBV5-1 and TRBJ2-7; D possibly matches TRBD1 or TRBD2 (5 bases each). The CDR3 totals 14 residues. CDR1 is SGHRS and CDR2 is YFSETQ in the germline V gene. Trimming removed 4 bases at V and 6 bases at J, with 17 bases between. The CDR3 sequence: CASSLGTAGGEQYF. CDR3 nucleotide sequence: TGCGCCAGCAGCCTGGGGACCGCTGGGGGCGAGCAGTACTTC.

V is TRBV7-6 and J is TRBJ2-1; D remains unclear. The germline V gene has CDR1 SGHVS and CDR2 FNYEAQ. This CDR3 is built from 14 residues. The V end lost 3 bases, the J end lost 7 bases, and 13 bases lay between the germline ends. The CDR3, as DNA: TGTGCCAGCAGCTTCTTCAGAACCGAAAATGAGCAGTTCTTC. This translates into CASSFFRTENEQFF.

This clonotype occurred a few times. Relative to the germline gene, one junction end is altered; a read error may explain this. V usage is TRBV28 and J usage is TRBJ1-2; 9 nucleotides agree with TRBD1. Germline V gene data show CDR1 as MDHEN and CDR2 as SYDVKM. This CDR3 region has 11 residues. The CDR3 region has the DNA TGTGCCAGCAGTTCGACAGGGGGACTGCTCTTC. Encoded protein: CASSSTGGLLF.

This clonotype has only one observation. V usage is TRBV7-6 and J usage is TRBJ2-1, with 11 bases matching TRBD2. CDR1 and CDR2 (germline): SGHVS, FNYEAQ. CDR3 length equals 17 residues. The V and J ends lost 5 bases and 0 bases, in that order; junction bases with no gene match: 6. The CDR3 sequence is CASSRLAGGSSYNEQFF. The CDR3 bases are TGTGCCAGCAGCCGATTAGCGGGGGGGAGCTCCTACAATGAGCAGTTCTTC.

This clonotype was detected many times. The chain carries TRBV29-1 and TRBJ2-7, with D possibly matching TRBD1 (6 bases). Trimming cost V 2 bases and J 4 bases, with 18 bases left between them. The germline V gene has CDR1 SQVTM and CDR2 ANQGSEA. The length of the CDR3 is 15 residues. CDR3 sequence (DNA): TGCAGCGTTGAACTACAGGGTTCGACCTTTTACGAGCAGTACTTC. It is translated as CSVELQGSTFYEQYF.

In this sample, this clonotype turned up many times. J is TRBJ1-5 and V is TRBV6-2 or TRBV6-3, with D possibly TRBD1 on 6 matching bases. CDR3 length: 14 residues. Germline loops: CDR1 MNHEY, CDR2 SVGEGT. V lost 1 base and J lost 4, with 8 bases in between. CDR3 sequence: CASSYLTGNQPQHF. As DNA, the CDR3 is TGTGCCAGCAGTTACTTGACAGGAAATCAGCCCCAGCATTTT.